This T cell receptor (beta chain) was sequenced during a study of T cell responses to AZD1222 COVID-19 vaccine. Whole-study findings and limits: Per reports, nearly half of all spike-specific TCRs target regions that are unmutated in variants.

There are 17 residues in the CDR3. Germline lookup yields CDR1 MDHEN and CDR2 SYDVKM. V dropped 4 bases and J dropped 0 bases, with 16 bases sitting between them. A note on this clone: Its specificity is not known.

TCRdb's table, derived via immunoSEQ multiplex PCR, lists solely in-frame clones and lacks some. The repertoire includes about 59,000 clones, 75% to 90% of them detected once, and about 6.3% sits in the top ten. This chain uses TRBV28 with TRBJ1-5, with a weak D call TRBD1 (6 bases). This sequence was found in an adult who received the AZD1222 COVID-19 vaccine. Source: peripheral blood, taken 28 days after the second AZD1222 dose. The CDR3 DNA follows: TGTGCCAGCAGTTCCGCAGGGGCAGCACATAGCAATCAGCCCCAGCATTTT. Its protein is CASSSAGAAHSNQPQHF.